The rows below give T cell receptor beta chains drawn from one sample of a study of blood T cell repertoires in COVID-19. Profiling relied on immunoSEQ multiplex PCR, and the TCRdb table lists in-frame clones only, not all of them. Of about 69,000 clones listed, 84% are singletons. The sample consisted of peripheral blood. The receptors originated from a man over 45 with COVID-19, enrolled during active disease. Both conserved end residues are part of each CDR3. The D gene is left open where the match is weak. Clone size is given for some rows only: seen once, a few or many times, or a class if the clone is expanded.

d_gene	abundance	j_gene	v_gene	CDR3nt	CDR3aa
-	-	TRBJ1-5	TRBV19	TGTGCCAGTAGTATTGCCCTACGTGGCAATCAGCCCCAGCATTTT	CASSIALRGNQPQHF
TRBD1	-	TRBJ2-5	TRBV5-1	TGCGCCAGCAGCCCTGACGACAGGGGCCTAGGAGAGACCCAGTACTTC	CASSPDDRGLGETQYF
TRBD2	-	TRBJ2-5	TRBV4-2	TGTGCCAGCAGCCAAGGAACTCTAGCGGGGGTGTCCCAAGAGACCCAGTACTTC	CASSQGTLAGVSQETQYF
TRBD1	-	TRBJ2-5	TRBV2	TGTGCCAGCAGTGCAAACAGGGGCCAAGAGACCCAGTACTTC	CASSANRGQETQYF
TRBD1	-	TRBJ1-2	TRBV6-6	TGTGCCAGCACCCCTGGACAGGTACCGTCGAGGCTCTTC	CASTPGQVPSRLF
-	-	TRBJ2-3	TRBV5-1	TGCGCCAGCAGCTTGGAACAGACCACAGATACGCAGTATTTT	CASSLEQTTDTQYF
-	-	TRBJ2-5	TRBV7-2	TGTGCCAGCAGGCCGACTAGTTTGGAGACCCAGTACTTC	CASRPTSLETQYF
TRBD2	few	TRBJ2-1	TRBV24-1	TGTGCCACCAGTGATCGGGCTAGCGGGGCGTCCTACAATGAGCAGTTCTTC	CATSDRASGASYNEQFF
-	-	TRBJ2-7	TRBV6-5	TGTGCCAGCAGTTACGCAGGACTCTCACACGAGCAGTACTTC	CASSYAGLSHEQYF
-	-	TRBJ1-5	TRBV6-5	TGTGCCAGCAGCGAGCGACGGAGCAATCAGCCCCAGCATTTT	CASSERRSNQPQHF
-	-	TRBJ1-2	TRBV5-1	TGCGCCAGCAGCTCACTGAACTATGGCTACACCTTC	CASSSLNYGYTF
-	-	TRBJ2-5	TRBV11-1	TGTGCCAGCAGATCCGAAGAGACCCAGTACTTC	CASRSEETQYF
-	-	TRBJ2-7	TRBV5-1	TGCGCCAGCAGCTTGGACAGGACCTACGAGCAGTACTTC	CASSLDRTYEQYF
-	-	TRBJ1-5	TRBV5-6	TGTGCCAGCAGCTTGGCCAGGGAAGGGCATAGCAATCAGCCCCAGCATTTT	CASSLAREGHSNQPQHF
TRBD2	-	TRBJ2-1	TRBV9	TGTGCCAGCAGCGTTCCAGCGGGGGCCTTGAATGAGCAGTTCTTC	CASSVPAGALNEQFF
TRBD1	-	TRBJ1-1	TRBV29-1	TGCAGCGCTAAGACAGGGACGGACACTGAAGCTTTCTTT	CSAKTGTDTEAFF
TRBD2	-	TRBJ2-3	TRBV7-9	TGTGCCAGCAGCTCCCCTAGCGGTCTCCCAACCACAGATACGCAGTATTTT	CASSSPSGLPTTDTQYF
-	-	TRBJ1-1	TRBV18	TGTGCCAGCTCACCAAGGGGACTGCCGAACACTGAAGCTTTCTTT	CASSPRGLPNTEAFF
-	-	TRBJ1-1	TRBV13	TGTGCCAGCAGCTTTTATCGTGAACAGGCTGAAGCTTTCTTT	CASSFYREQAEAFF
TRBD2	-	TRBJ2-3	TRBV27	TGTGCCAGCAGATTTAGCGGGGGGGCTCCTACAGATACGCAGTATTTT	CASRFSGGAPTDTQYF
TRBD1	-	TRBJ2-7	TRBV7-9	TGTGCCAGCAGCGAGGGACAGTTACCCTACGAGCAGTACTTC	CASSEGQLPYEQYF
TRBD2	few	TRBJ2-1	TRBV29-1	TGCAGCGTTCCAAGGCCGGGACTACGAGACTCCTACAATGAGCAGTTCTTC	CSVPRPGLRDSYNEQFF
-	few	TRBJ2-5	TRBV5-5	TGTGCCAGCAGCTTGAGTACCAGGGGCCAAGAGACCCAGTACTTC	CASSLSTRGQETQYF
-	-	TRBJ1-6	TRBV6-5	TGTGCCAGCATCAGTCAGGGTAGTAATTCACCCCTCCACTTT	CASISQGSNSPLHF
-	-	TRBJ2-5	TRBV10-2	TGCGCCAGCAGTCAGAACAGCCAAGAGACCCAGTACTTC	CASSQNSQETQYF
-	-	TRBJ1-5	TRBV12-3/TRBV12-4	TGTGCCAGCAGTTTACCCCCAGGTCAGCCCCAGCATTTT	CASSLPPGQPQHF
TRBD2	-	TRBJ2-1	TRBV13	TGTGCCAGCAGCTCAGGGGTACTAGCGGGGGGGCCGGATGAGCAGTTCTTC	CASSSGVLAGGPDEQFF
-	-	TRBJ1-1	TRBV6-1	TGTGCCAGCAGTGAACGTACAGTATTGTACACTGAAGCTTTCTTT	CASSERTVLYTEAFF
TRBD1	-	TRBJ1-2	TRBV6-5	TGTGCCAGCAGCCCGTCGGCAGGGGGCAACTATGGCTACACCTTC	CASSPSAGGNYGYTF
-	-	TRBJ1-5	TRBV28	TGTGCCAGCAGTTTAACAGGGCAGCCCCAGCATTTT	CASSLTGQPQHF
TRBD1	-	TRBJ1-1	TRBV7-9	TGTGCCAGCAGCTTAAGACAGGGGAAGAACACTGAAGCTTTCTTT	CASSLRQGKNTEAFF
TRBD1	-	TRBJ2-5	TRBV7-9	TGTGCCAGCAGCCGAATTACCGGGACAGGGGACGGGACCCAGTACTTC	CASSRITGTGDGTQYF
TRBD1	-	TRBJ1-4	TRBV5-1	TGCGCCAGCAGCAGGGACAGACCTAATGAAAAACTGTTTTTT	CASSRDRPNEKLFF
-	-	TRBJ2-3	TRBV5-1	TGCGCCAGCAGCTTGGGGGCTCTAATTGACACAGATACGCAGTATTTT	CASSLGALIDTDTQYF
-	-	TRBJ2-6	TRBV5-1	TGCGCCAGCCATGACAGGACAACTTCTGGGGCCAACGTCCTGACTTTC	CASHDRTTSGANVLTF